The 26 T cell receptor beta chains presented below share a single source sample, sequenced in a study of blood T cell repertoires in COVID-19. The data were produced by immunoSEQ multiplex PCR, yet TCRdb's version contains in-frame clones alone and is incomplete. The table lists hundreds of thousands of clones, about 85% of them singletons. The sample consisted of peripheral blood. The receptors stem from a man between 18 and 29 years old with active or convalescent COVID-19.

This sequence joins TRBV27 and TRBJ2-1; 8 bases agree with TRBD2. The length of the CDR3 is 16 residues. Per the germline V gene, CDR1 is MNHEY and CDR2 is SMNVEV (reference sequence). Germline trimming cut 2 bases from V and 8 bases from J; bases unmatched to any gene: 11. This chain's CDR3 is CASSLLSGVRPDEQFF. Here the CDR3 DNA reads TGTGCCAGCAGTTTACTTAGCGGGGTTCGGCCCGATGAGCAGTTCTTC.

The sample holds a few counts of this clone. The chain employs TRBV5-1 and TRBJ1-1; 8 nucleotides align to TRBD1. Trimming took 4 bases from V and 6 from J; bases not matched to a gene: 17. This CDR3 comprises 17 residues. Germline V lookup: CDR1 SGHRS, CDR2 YFSETQ. CDR3 nucleotide sequence: TGCGCCAGCAGCAGTCGGGGACAGGCGATAAGAGGCGCTGAAGCTTTCTTT. Amino acid sequence: CASSSRGQAIRGAEAFF. Combining the CDR3 with reference TRBV5-1 and TRBJ1-1 gives the whole variable domain KAGVTQTPRYLIKTRGQQVTLSCSPISGHRSVSWYQQTPGQGLQFLFEYFSETQRNKGNFPGRFSGRQFSNSRSEMNVSTLELGDSALYLCASSSRGQAIRGAEAFFGQGTRLTVV.

The chain carries TRBV11-1 and TRBJ2-1; unclear D gene. Trimming pared 5 bases from V and 1 base from J, leaving 15 bases between. This CDR3 has 16 residues. Per the germline V gene, CDR1 is SGHAT and CDR2 is FQDESV (reference sequence). CDR3 loop: CASSRLGGPSYNEQFF. CDR3 DNA: TGTGCCAGCAGCCGGTTGGGTGGGCCATCCTACAATGAGCAGTTCTTC.

The V call is TRBV6-1, the J call TRBJ2-1; 8 nucleotides match TRBD1. CDR3 length: 15 amino acids. Germline CDR1 is MNHNS and CDR2 is SASEGT. The ends lost 3 bases at V and 4 bases at J; junction bases unmatched: 5. The CDR3 nucleotides read TGTGCCAGCAGTGAGACAGGGGCCCAATACAATGAGCAGTTCTTC. Translating gives CASSETGAQYNEQFF.

Only one count was recorded for this clone. The chain carries TRBV5-1 and TRBJ2-7; TRBD2 is a possible D gene (7 bases). Germline V gene data show CDR1 as SGHRS and CDR2 as YFSETQ. The CDR3 totals 13 residues. Deletions cut 3 bases from V and 7 bases from J, with 14 bases between. CDR3: CASSSLQGGEQYF. CDR3 bases: TGCGCCAGCAGCTCTTTACAGGGAGGGGAGCAGTACTTC.

The rearrangement uses TRBV6-4 and TRBJ2-3, with a weak D call TRBD2 (6 bases). This CDR3 is 15 amino acids long. Germline-derived CDR1 and CDR2 are MRHNA and SNTAGT. Between the trimmed V and J ends, which lost 2 bases and 4 bases, there was a span of 13 bases. CDR3 region: CASSDEPGAADTQYF. For the CDR3, the DNA is TGTGCCAGCAGTGACGAGCCGGGAGCGGCAGATACGCAGTATTTT.

The gene calls are TRBV28 and TRBJ2-1, with a possible D match to TRBD2 (6 bases). The CDR3 spans 11 residues. Germline CDR1 MDHEN, CDR2 SYDVKM. Trimming pared 9 bases from V and 6 bases from J, leaving 9 bases between. The CDR3 reads CASGTRNEQFF. The CDR3 nucleotides are TGTGCCAGTGGGACTCGCAATGAGCAGTTCTTC.

This chain connects TRBV27 to TRBJ2-1; 9 bases fit TRBD1. This CDR3 comprises 16 residues. V lost 2 bases, J lost 6 bases, and 8 bases stayed unmatched. CDR1 is MNHEY, CDR2 SMNVEV, per germline (reference sequence). The CDR3 sequence is CASSLVGTGTSNEQFF. In nucleotides, the CDR3 is TGTGCCAGCAGTTTAGTAGGGACAGGGACTTCCAATGAGCAGTTCTTC.

The chain combines TRBV19 with TRBJ1-1; the D is unclear. V lost 2 bases to trimming and J lost 5 bases, with 18 bases between them. Germline lookup yields CDR1 LNHDA and CDR2 SQIVND (reference sequence). The CDR3 has 16 amino acids. In nucleotides, the CDR3 is TGTGCCAGTAGTATAATAAATTCAGGAGGAGGAACTGAAGCTTTCTTT. It is translated as CASSIINSGGGTEAFF.

This sequence joins TRBV5-1 and TRBJ2-7, with 8 positions matching TRBD1. The trim removed 2 bases at V and 6 bases at J, leaving 7 bases unmatched. CDR3 length: 14 amino acids. Germline values: CDR1 SGHRS, CDR2 YFSETQ. CDR3 nucleotides: TGCGCCAGCAGCTTCGGACAGGGAGCCTCCGAGCAGTACTTC. Amino acid sequence: CASSFGQGASEQYF.

In this sample, this clone turned up a few times. J is TRBJ2-3 and V is TRBV15; TRBD1 matches 9 bases. This CDR3 contains 17 residues. V trimming: 2 bases; J trimming: 3 bases; junction bases outside the gene matches: 9. Per germline, CDR1 LNHNV and CDR2 YYDKDF (reference sequence). CDR3 DNA: TGTGCCACCAGCAGAAACCCGGGACAGGGTTATACAGATACGCAGTATTTT. This encodes CATSRNPGQGYTDTQYF.

The chain has TRBV5-6 and TRBJ2-1; 7 positions agree with TRBD2. Germline CDR1 is SGHDT and CDR2 is YYEEEE. This CDR3 contains 12 residues. V lost 4 bases to trimming and J lost 10 bases; unmatched junction nucleotides: 5. The CDR3 loop reads CASSPGGPEQFF. In DNA, the CDR3 is TGTGCCAGCAGCCCGGGAGGTCCGGAGCAGTTCTTC. Full variable domain (missing parts from reference TRBV5-6 and TRBJ2-1): DAGVTQSPTHLIKTRGQQVTLRCSPKSGHDTVSWYQQALGQGPQFIFQYYEEEERQRGNFPDRFSGHQFPNYSSELNVNALLLGDSALYLCASSPGGPEQFFGPGTRLTVL.

About this clone: Other nucleotide sequences in the sample specify the same CDR3. The V call is TRBV7-8, the J call TRBJ1-5; no clear D. The CDR3 is 13 amino acids. V lost 1 base, J lost 6 bases, and 7 bases lay in between. Germline loops: CDR1 SGHVS, CDR2 FQNEAQ. CDR3 in DNA: TGTGCCAGCAGCTTAGAGGAGGGTCAGCCCCAGCATTTT. This translates into CASSLEEGQPQHF.

V and J are TRBV18 and TRBJ2-2; possibly TRBD2 for D (5 bases). The CDR3 sequence is 14 residues long. V gave up 0 bases and J gave up 6 bases, with 8 bases separating them. The germline V gene has CDR1 KGHSH and CDR2 LQKENI. The DNA of the CDR3 is TGTGCCAGCTCACCACCGAGGGAGTCCGGGGAGCTGTTTTTT. This translates into CASSPPRESGELFF.

V and J are TRBV2 and TRBJ2-5; possibly TRBD1 for D (7 bases). V lost 11 bases to trimming and J lost 3 bases, with 13 bases between them. The CDR3 consists of 12 residues. The germline CDR1 and CDR2 sequences are SNHLY and FYNNEI. The CDR3 here is CAARGEKETQYF. The DNA for the CDR3 is TGTGCCGCCAGGGGGGAGAAAGAGACCCAGTACTTC. Filled out from reference TRBV2 and TRBJ2-5, the complete variable domain reads EPEVTQTPSHQVTQMGQEVILRCVPISNHLYFYWYRQILGQKVEFLVSFYNNEISEKSEIFDDQFSVERPDGSNFTLKIRSTKLEDSAMYFCAARGEKETQYFGPGTRLLVL.

A single count supports this clone. The rearrangement uses TRBV19 and TRBJ2-2, with TRBD2 as a possible D gene (6 bases). The germline CDR1 and CDR2 sequences are LNHDA and SQIVND (reference sequence). Between the trimmed V and J ends, which lost 6 bases and 4 bases, there was a span of 18 bases. The CDR3 runs 16 residues. The CDR3 nucleotides read TGTGCCAGTAGCCACTCTGGGGGGAGAGGCACCGGGGAGCTGTTTTTT. This translates into CASSHSGGRGTGELFF.

V and J are TRBV11-2 and TRBJ2-7, with TRBD2 matching over 8 bases. The J segment lost 3 bases and the V segment lost 1 base, leaving 8 bases of the junction unmatched. The germline CDR1 and CDR2 sequences are SGHAT and FQNNGV. The CDR3 has 16 residues. DNA of the CDR3: TGTGCCAGCAGCTTAGTGTCAGTTAGCGGGAACTACGAGCAGTACTTC. Residues: CASSLVSVSGNYEQYF.

The J gene is TRBJ2-7, the V gene TRBV5-1; 8 nucleotides agree with TRBD1. Trimming took 4 bases from V and 6 from J; bases not matched to a gene: 3. The CDR3 totals 12 residues. Per germline, CDR1 SGHRS and CDR2 YFSETQ. The CDR3 spells CASSRDRSEQYF. CDR3 DNA sequence: TGCGCCAGCAGCCGGGACAGGAGCGAGCAGTACTTC.

The rearrangement links TRBV6-5 to TRBJ2-7, with D possibly being TRBD2 (5 bases). CDR1 and CDR2 (germline): MNHEY, SVGAGI. The ends were cut back, 0 bases at V and 7 bases at J, with 13 bases in the middle. CDR3 length: 14 amino acids. The CDR3 region has the DNA TGTGCCAGCAGTTACTCGAGGCGCGGGCATGAGCAGTACTTC. Residues: CASSYSRRGHEQYF.

This rearrangement joins TRBV6-1 to TRBJ2-5; 7 bases agree with TRBD1. CDR1 and CDR2 from the germline V gene are MNHNS and SASEGT. The trim removed 1 base at V and 2 bases at J, leaving 7 bases unmatched. The CDR3 has 16 amino acids. CDR3 nucleotides: TGTGCCAGCAGTGAAGAGGCAGGGGGATGGCAAGAGACCCAGTACTTC. This sequence encodes CASSEEAGGWQETQYF.

The chain links TRBV5-4 to TRBJ2-2; TRBD2 might be the D (5 bases). V was trimmed by 2 bases and J by 6 bases, leaving 11 bases between them. CDR3 size: 14 residues. CDR1 SGHNT and CDR2 YYREEE come from the germline V gene (reference sequence). In nucleotides, the CDR3 is TGTGCCAGCAGCTTTCCGGGGAAGGCCGGGGAGCTGTTTTTT. As protein: CASSFPGKAGELFF.

The CDR3 spells CASSGQGARNTGELFF. CDR3 nucleotides: TGTGCCAGCAGCGGACAGGGGGCACGGAACACCGGGGAGCTGTTTTTT. The gene calls are TRBV6-2 or TRBV6-3 and TRBJ2-2; 11 positions match TRBD1. Germline-derived CDR1 and CDR2 are MNHEY and SVGEGT. This CDR3 contains 16 residues. Germline trimming cut 6 bases from V and 1 base from J; bases unmatched to any gene: 4.

V and J are TRBV7-3 and TRBJ1-2; maybe TRBD1 (6 bases). Trimming shortened V by 0 bases and J by 7 bases, and 18 bases separated the two germline ends. The CDR3 sequence is 16 residues long. Per germline, CDR1 SGHTA and CDR2 FQGTGA. The CDR3 nucleotides read TGTGCCAGCAGCTTAACGGGTCGGCAGGGGAGAAGTGGCTACACCTTC. Residues: CASSLTGRQGRSGYTF.

V gene TRBV7-9 combines with J gene TRBJ1-4, with 8 positions matching TRBD1. V shed 2 bases, J shed 10 bases, and the junction held 21 bases outside the gene matches. The CDR3 is 19 residues long. Germline CDR1 and CDR2: SEHNR and FQNEAQ (reference sequence). CDR3 nucleotide sequence: TGTGCCAGCAGCTTATCAGTTGAGAGGACAGGGAAGGTTAACGGAAAACTGTTTTTT. Protein sequence: CASSLSVERTGKVNGKLFF.

The chain uses TRBV14 and TRBJ1-3; 11 nucleotides agree with TRBD1. The CDR3 consists of 17 residues. Germline V gene data show CDR1 as SGHDN and CDR2 as FVKESK. With 7 bases clipped from V and 0 bases from J, the junction kept 8 bases outside the gene matches. For the CDR3, the DNA is TGTGCCAGCACCGGGACAGGGGGTATTGGCTCTGGAAACACCATATATTTT. Residues: CASTGTGGIGSGNTIYF.

The J gene is TRBJ1-4, the V gene TRBV9; no firm D call. This CDR3 has 14 residues. V gave up 3 bases and J gave up 7 bases, with 13 bases separating them. Germline-derived CDR1 and CDR2 are SGDLS and YYNGEE. The CDR3 reads CASSAGPTGEKLFF. The CDR3 nucleotides are TGTGCCAGCAGCGCCGGTCCGACGGGTGAAAAACTGTTTTTT. The whole variable domain, remainder taken from reference TRBV9 and TRBJ1-4, is DSGVTQTPKHLITATGQRVTLRCSPRSGDLSVYWYQQSLDQGLQFLIQYYNGEERAKGNILERFSAQQFPDLHSELNLSSLELGDSALYFCASSAGPTGEKLFFGSGTQLSVL.